The rows below give T cell receptor beta chains drawn from one sample of a study of T-cell memory formation after mild COVID-19. From the 5' RACE reads, TCRdb called clonotypes with MiXCR, one entry per CDR3 protein. The repertoire holds roughly 200,000 distinct CDR3 sequences, about a fifth seen once, with under 30% in the top ten. Sequenced input: PBMCs or a T cell subset sorted from them (not recorded which). These receptors originate from an adult woman who had mild COVID-19 (a few samples of this study predate the infection). Cell type and time point are not known. Each CDR3 is given with its conserved first and last residue. D genes are given only for firm matches. Some rows have no size entry. The others give once, few or many, or a class for an expanded clone.

V gene	CDR3 length	clone size	J gene	D gene	CDR3 protein	CDR3 DNA
TRBV21-1	17	-	TRBJ1-1	-	CASSKVPGKLVSRGAFF	TGTGCCAGCAGCAAAGTTCCAGGGAAATTAGTTAGTCGCGGAGCTTTCTTT
TRBV21-1	11	-	TRBJ1-1	-	CASRNKFEAFF	TGTGCCAGCAGAAACAAATTTGAAGCTTTCTTT
TRBV7-9	17	few	TRBJ2-7	TRBD1	CASSPNPTGFSSYEQYF	TGTGCCAGCAGCCCCAACCCGACAGGGTTCTCCTCCTACGAGCAGTACTTC
TRBV18	14	-	TRBJ1-1	-	CASWDPRGGTEAFF	TGTGCCAGCTGGGATCCCCGAGGGGGAACTGAAGCTTTCTTT
TRBV9	15	many	TRBJ2-7	-	CASSPGRGVTYEQYF	TGTGCCAGCAGCCCAGGAAGGGGGGTGACCTACGAGCAGTACTTC
TRBV6-5	14	-	TRBJ2-7	-	CASSYSATGEEQYF	TGTGCCAGCAGTTACTCAGCGACAGGTGAAGAGCAGTACTTC
TRBV20-1	11	-	TRBJ2-7	-	CSAAGLAMAYF	TGCAGTGCTGCGGGACTGGCTATGGCGTACTTC
TRBV11-2	17	few	TRBJ2-1	TRBD2	CASSLGSGGATYNEQFF	TGTGCCAGCAGCCTTGGTAGCGGGGGGGCTACGTACAATGAGCAGTTCTTC
TRBV5-6	14	-	TRBJ2-1	-	CASSFLNSYNEQFF	TGTGCCAGCAGCTTCCTGAACAGTTACAATGAGCAGTTCTTC
TRBV5-6	14	many	TRBJ1-4	TRBD1	CASSHGTGIEKLFF	TGTGCCAGCAGCCACGGGACAGGCATTGAAAAACTGTTTTTT
TRBV5-6	13	few	TRBJ2-5	TRBD2	CASSPGLEETQYF	TGTGCCAGCAGCCCGGGACTAGAAGAGACCCAGTACTTC
TRBV4-1	14	-	TRBJ2-5	-	CASSQGGYQETQYF	TGCGCCAGCAGCCAAGGGGGGTACCAAGAGACCCAGTACTTC
TRBV10-3	14	-	TRBJ1-4	TRBD1	CAISGQGAEEKLFF	TGTGCCATCTCTGGACAGGGGGCAGAGGAAAAACTGTTTTTT
TRBV7-9	13	-	TRBJ1-2	-	CASSRTGLYGYTF	TGTGCCAGCAGCCGAACAGGGTTATATGGCTACACCTTC
TRBV27	13	few	TRBJ2-1	-	CASSLERGYEQFF	TGTGCCAGCAGTTTAGAGAGGGGCTATGAGCAGTTCTTC
TRBV7-9	17	few	TRBJ2-3	-	CASSLGWLETSTDTQYF	TGTGCCAGCAGCTTAGGCTGGCTGGAGACTAGCACAGATACGCAGTATTTT
TRBV29-1	12	few	TRBJ2-7	-	CSVVGQEYEQYF	TGCAGCGTTGTTGGGCAGGAGTACGAGCAGTACTTC
TRBV20-1	17	few	TRBJ2-1	TRBD2	CSARGLAVVQSYNEQFF	TGCAGTGCTAGAGGGCTAGCGGTCGTTCAGTCCTACAATGAGCAGTTCTTC
TRBV9	14	-	TRBJ2-2	-	CASSVGRDNGELFF	TGTGCCAGCAGCGTAGGCAGGGACAACGGGGAGCTGTTTTTT
TRBV7-2	16	few	TRBJ2-5	TRBD2	CASSSTTSLEVKTQYF	TGTGCCAGCAGCTCAACGACTAGCCTAGAGGTGAAGACCCAGTACTTC
TRBV5-1	16	few	TRBJ1-1	TRBD1	CASSLPTDRIDTEAFF	TGCGCCAGCAGCCTCCCAACGGACAGGATTGACACTGAAGCTTTCTTT
TRBV6-5	11	-	TRBJ1-1	TRBD1	CASSEDRQAFF	TGTGCCAGCAGTGAGGACAGGCAAGCTTTCTTT
TRBV12-3/TRBV12-4	15	-	TRBJ1-2	-	CASSLRAGEPDGYTF	TGTGCCAGCAGTTTAAGAGCAGGGGAGCCAGATGGCTACACCTTC
TRBV29-1	12	-	TRBJ1-1	-	CSVPYMNTEAFF	TGCAGCGTTCCTTACATGAACACTGAAGCTTTCTTT
TRBV4-1	15	once	TRBJ2-2	TRBD2	CASSVTSGPSGELFF	TGCGCCAGCAGCGTCACTAGCGGTCCTAGCGGGGAGCTGTTTTTT
TRBV12-3/TRBV12-4	15	few	TRBJ2-3	-	CASQTGQGMLLTQYF	TGTGCCAGCCAAACGGGGCAGGGGATGCTCCTTACGCAGTATTTT
TRBV6-5	15	few	TRBJ2-7	-	CASSYSDPWAYEQYF	TGTGCCAGCAGTTACTCCGACCCATGGGCCTACGAGCAGTACTTC
TRBV12-3/TRBV12-4	14	-	TRBJ2-1	TRBD2	CASSPFTSGINGFF	TGTGCCAGCAGTCCATTCACTAGCGGGATAAACGGGTTCTTC
TRBV29-1	14	few	TRBJ2-5	TRBD1	CSVGGDRGSETQYF	TGCAGCGTTGGGGGGGACAGGGGGTCGGAGACCCAGTACTTC
TRBV4-3	15	-	TRBJ2-2	-	CASSQDRSSSGELFF	TGCGCCAGCAGCCAAGACCGGTCTAGCAGCGGGGAGCTGTTTTTT
TRBV12-3/TRBV12-4	14	-	TRBJ2-7	TRBD1	CASSWTGRTYEQYF	TGTGCCAGCAGTTGGACAGGGAGGACCTACGAGCAGTACTTC
TRBV20-1	16	-	TRBJ2-7	TRBD2	CSARDQLAGKPYEQYF	TGCAGTGCTAGAGATCAATTAGCGGGGAAACCCTACGAGCAGTACTTC
TRBV9	14	few	TRBJ2-5	-	CASSQSRSQETQYF	TGTGCCAGCAGCCAATCAAGGTCCCAAGAGACCCAGTACTTC
TRBV21-1	15	-	TRBJ1-4	-	CASRLRGAANEKLFF	TGTGCCAGCCGCCTCAGGGGGGCGGCTAATGAAAAACTGTTTTTT
TRBV20-1	14	-	TRBJ2-5	TRBD2	CSAPGLGADETQYF	TGCAGTGCTCCGGGACTAGGGGCCGATGAGACCCAGTACTTC
TRBV5-1	13	-	TRBJ2-1	-	CASRRDGYNEQFF	TGCGCCAGCAGAAGGGACGGCTACAATGAGCAGTTCTTC
TRBV9	14	few	TRBJ1-1	-	CASSVASGNTEAFF	TGTGCCAGCAGCGTAGCTTCGGGGAACACTGAAGCTTTCTTT
TRBV24-1	19	few	TRBJ1-5	TRBD1	CATSDYSVGGQGAGQPQHF	TGTGCCACCAGTGATTATTCCGTGGGCGGACAGGGGGCCGGGCAGCCCCAGCATTTT
TRBV7-9	14	few	TRBJ2-7	-	CASSLPTRLGEQYF	TGTGCCAGCAGCTTACCGACTAGATTGGGCGAGCAGTACTTC
TRBV29-1	12	-	TRBJ1-1	-	CSVDGRNTEAFF	TGCAGCGTTGACGGAAGGAACACTGAAGCTTTCTTT
TRBV27	14	few	TRBJ2-1	-	CASSLTASYNEQFF	TGTGCCAGCAGCTTGACAGCGTCCTACAATGAGCAGTTCTTC
TRBV29-1	14	few	TRBJ2-1	TRBD2	CSVAGALSPNEQFF	TGCAGCGTGGCGGGAGCGCTATCGCCCAATGAGCAGTTCTTC
TRBV7-9	16	-	TRBJ2-5	TRBD1	CASSPRAGQGWETQYF	TGTGCCAGCTCTCCCCGCGCCGGACAGGGATGGGAGACCCAGTACTTC
TRBV24-1	11	-	TRBJ2-1	TRBD2	CAAGGVTEQFF	TGTGCCGCCGGGGGGGTAACCGAGCAGTTCTTC
TRBV25-1	13	-	TRBJ2-7	-	CASTGQRTYEQYF	TGTGCCAGCACCGGACAGAGGACCTACGAGCAGTACTTC
TRBV5-1	14	few	TRBJ2-1	-	CASSLDPEQNEQFF	TGCGCCAGCAGCTTGGACCCGGAACAAAATGAGCAGTTCTTC
TRBV5-4	14	few	TRBJ1-4	-	CASSLRGTNEKLFF	TGTGCCAGCAGCCTTAGAGGTACTAATGAAAAACTGTTTTTT
TRBV7-8	12	many	TRBJ2-1	-	CASSSHTNEQFF	TGTGCCAGCAGCTCCCACACCAATGAGCAGTTCTTC
TRBV6-4	8	-	TRBJ2-7	-	CASSRLYF	TGTGCCAGCAGCCGACTGTACTTC
TRBV7-9	12	few	TRBJ1-1	-	CASSLVGSEAFF	TGTGCCAGCAGCTTAGTGGGGTCGGAAGCTTTCTTT
TRBV20-1	15	few	TRBJ1-1	TRBD1	CSAGLRDRGSPEAFF	TGCAGTGCTGGACTTCGGGACAGGGGTTCTCCTGAAGCTTTCTTT
TRBV12-3/TRBV12-4	13	few	TRBJ1-1	-	CASSIAPHTEAFF	TGTGCCAGCTCTATTGCGCCTCACACTGAAGCTTTCTTT